This T cell receptor (beta chain) was identified during a study of T-cell memory formation after mild COVID-19. Across the whole study: TCR clusters were mostly donor specific.

V shed 0 bases and J shed 1 base, with 3 bases lying between them. The length of the CDR3 is 13 residues. Germline V gene lookup returns CDR1 DFQATT and CDR2 SNEGSKA (reference sequence). 5'RACE primed from the constant segment yielded TCR alpha and TCR beta cDNA libraries bearing sample barcodes and UMIs. MiXCR, applied by TCRdb to the 5' RACE reads, yields one record per CDR3 protein. The table records fewer than 200,000 distinct CDR3 sequences, about 20% of them present only once. This receptor was obtained from an adult woman who had mild COVID-19 (a few samples of this study predate the infection). Cell type and time point are not known. The sequenced sample was PBMCs or a T cell subset sorted from them (not recorded which). The chain employs TRBV20-1 and TRBJ2-2; D not certain. The CDR3 nucleotides are TGCAGTGCTAGAGAGGGGAACACCGGGGAGCTGTTTTTT. Protein sequence: CSAREGNTGELFF.